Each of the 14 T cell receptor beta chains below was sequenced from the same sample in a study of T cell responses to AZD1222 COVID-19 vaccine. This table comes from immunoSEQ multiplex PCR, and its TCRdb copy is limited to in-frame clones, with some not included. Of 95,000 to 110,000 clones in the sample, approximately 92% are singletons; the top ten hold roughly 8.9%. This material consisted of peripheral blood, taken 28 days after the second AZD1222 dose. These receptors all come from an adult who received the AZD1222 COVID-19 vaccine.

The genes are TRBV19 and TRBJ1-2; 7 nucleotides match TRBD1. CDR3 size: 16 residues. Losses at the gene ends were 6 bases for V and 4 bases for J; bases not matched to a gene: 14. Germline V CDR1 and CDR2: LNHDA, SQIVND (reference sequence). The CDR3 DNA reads TGTGCCAGTAGCCGGGACAGCGGCCCAGGCGGCTATGGCTACACCTTC. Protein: CASSRDSGPGGYGYTF.

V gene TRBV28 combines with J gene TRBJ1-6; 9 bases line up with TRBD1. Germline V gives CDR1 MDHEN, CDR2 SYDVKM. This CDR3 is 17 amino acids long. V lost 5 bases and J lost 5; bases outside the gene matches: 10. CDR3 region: CASSPKTGGRDNSPLHF. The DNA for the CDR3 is TGTGCCAGCAGTCCAAAGACAGGGGGTCGAGATAATTCACCCCTCCACTTT.

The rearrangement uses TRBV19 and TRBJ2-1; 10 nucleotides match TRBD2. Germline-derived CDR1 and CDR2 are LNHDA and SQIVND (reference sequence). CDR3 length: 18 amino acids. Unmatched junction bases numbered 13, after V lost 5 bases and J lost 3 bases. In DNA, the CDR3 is TGTGCCAGTAGTGTCCGACTTCGATTAGCGGGGGGCTACAATGAGCAGTTCTTC. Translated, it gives CASSVRLRLAGGYNEQFF.

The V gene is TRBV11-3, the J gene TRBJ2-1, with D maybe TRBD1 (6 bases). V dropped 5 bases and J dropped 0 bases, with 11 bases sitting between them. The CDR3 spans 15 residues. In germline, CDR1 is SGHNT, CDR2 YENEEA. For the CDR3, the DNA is TGTGCCAGCAGCAAGGGGGTGAGCTCCTACAATGAGCAGTTCTTC. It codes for CASSKGVSSYNEQFF.

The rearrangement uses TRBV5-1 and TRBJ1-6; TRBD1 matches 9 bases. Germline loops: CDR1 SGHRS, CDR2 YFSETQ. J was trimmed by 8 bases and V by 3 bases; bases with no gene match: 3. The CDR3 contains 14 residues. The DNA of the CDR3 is TGCGCCAGCAGCTCGAGGACAGGGGATTCACCCCTCCACTTT. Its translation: CASSSRTGDSPLHF.

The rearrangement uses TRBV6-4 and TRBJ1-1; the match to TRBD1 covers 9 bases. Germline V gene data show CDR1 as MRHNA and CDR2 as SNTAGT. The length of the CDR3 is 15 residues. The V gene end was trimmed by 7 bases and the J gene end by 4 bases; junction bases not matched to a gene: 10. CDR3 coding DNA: TGTGCCAGCAAGGGACAGGGCCAGGGAAGCACTGAAGCTTTCTTT. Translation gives CASKGQGQGSTEAFF.

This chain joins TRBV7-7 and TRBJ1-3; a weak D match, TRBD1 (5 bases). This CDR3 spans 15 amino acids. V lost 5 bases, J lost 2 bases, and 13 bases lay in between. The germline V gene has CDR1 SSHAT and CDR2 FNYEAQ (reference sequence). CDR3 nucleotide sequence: TGTGCCAGCAGCGAGGGACGTCCCGCTGGAAACACCATATATTTT. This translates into CASSEGRPAGNTIYF. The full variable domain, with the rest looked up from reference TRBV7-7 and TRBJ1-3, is GAGVSQSPRYKVTKRGQDVTLRCDPISSHATLYWYQQALGQGPEFLTYFNYEAQPDKSGLPSDRFSAERPEGSISTLTIQRTEQRDSAMYRCASSEGRPAGNTIYFGEGSWLTVV.

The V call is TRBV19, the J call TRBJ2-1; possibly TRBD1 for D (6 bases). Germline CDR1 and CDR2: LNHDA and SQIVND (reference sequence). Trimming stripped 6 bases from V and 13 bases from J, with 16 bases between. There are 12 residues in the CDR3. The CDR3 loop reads CASRSLTGPQFF. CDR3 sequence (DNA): TGTGCCAGTAGATCCCTGACAGGACCCCAGTTCTTC.

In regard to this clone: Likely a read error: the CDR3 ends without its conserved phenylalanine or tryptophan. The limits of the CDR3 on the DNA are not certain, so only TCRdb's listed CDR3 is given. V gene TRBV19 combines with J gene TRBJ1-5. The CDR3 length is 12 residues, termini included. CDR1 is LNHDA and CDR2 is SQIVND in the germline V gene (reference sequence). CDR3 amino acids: CASSTTGTHYSL.

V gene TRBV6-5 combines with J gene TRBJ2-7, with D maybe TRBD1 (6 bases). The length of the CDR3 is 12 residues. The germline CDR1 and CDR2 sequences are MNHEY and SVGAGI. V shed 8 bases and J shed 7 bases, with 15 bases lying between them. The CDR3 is CASGYRVGEQYF. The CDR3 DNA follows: TGTGCCAGCGGATACAGGGTCGGTGAGCAGTACTTC.

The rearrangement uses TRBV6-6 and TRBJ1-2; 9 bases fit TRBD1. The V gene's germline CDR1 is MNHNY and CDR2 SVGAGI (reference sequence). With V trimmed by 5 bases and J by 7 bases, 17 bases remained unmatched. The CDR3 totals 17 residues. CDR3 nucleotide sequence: TGTGCCAGCAGTCCGGCCCCTCCGGGACAGGGTATAGGTGGCTACACCTTC. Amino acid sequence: CASSPAPPGQGIGGYTF.

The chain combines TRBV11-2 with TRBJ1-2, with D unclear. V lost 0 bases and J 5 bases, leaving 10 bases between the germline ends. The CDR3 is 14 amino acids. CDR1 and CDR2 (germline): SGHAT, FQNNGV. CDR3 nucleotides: TGTGCCAGCAGCTTAGATTCACAGCGATATGGCTACACCTTC. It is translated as CASSLDSQRYGYTF.

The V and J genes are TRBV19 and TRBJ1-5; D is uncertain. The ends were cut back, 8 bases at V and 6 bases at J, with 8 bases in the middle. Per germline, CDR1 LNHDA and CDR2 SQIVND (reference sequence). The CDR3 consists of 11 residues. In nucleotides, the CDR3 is TGTGCCAGTTCGGCGGGTCAGCCCCAGCATTTT. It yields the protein CASSAGQPQHF.

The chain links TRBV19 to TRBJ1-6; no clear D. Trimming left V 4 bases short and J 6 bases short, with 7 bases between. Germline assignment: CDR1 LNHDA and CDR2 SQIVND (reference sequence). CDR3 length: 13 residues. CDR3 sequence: CASSTTGNSPLHF. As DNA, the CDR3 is TGTGCCAGTAGTACGACGGGTAATTCACCCCTCCACTTT.